The present TCR beta chain was sequenced within a study of blood T cell repertoires in COVID-19. On the study more broadly: Acute and convalescent COVID-19 samples came from the United States, Italy and Spain. PBMCs, B-cell-depleted T cells, or T cells provided the cDNA or gDNA that made up the material.

Study processing details: Counts of nucleated cells, estimated from reference gene primer amplification, were obtained. The repertoire was sequenced with immunoSEQ multiplex PCR; TCRdb's copy has only in-frame clones and lacks some. The V and J calls and clone size come from that table; D and trimming were worked out from the DNA. The sample yields 150,000 to 200,000 clones, roughly 80% seen once. In its sample, this clone was seen a few times. The receptor was derived from a young woman with acute or convalescent COVID-19. Sequenced sample: peripheral blood.

The CDR3 reads CASSRGLAGTGSYNEQFF. The CDR3 DNA reads TGTGCCAGCAGCCGGGGGCTAGCGGGAACAGGCTCCTACAATGAGCAGTTCTTC. The chain recombines TRBV5-4 with TRBJ2-1, with 9 bases aligning to TRBD2. The CDR3 has 18 amino acids. V shed 4 bases and J 0 bases; nucleotides not matched to a gene: 11. Germline V CDR1 and CDR2: SGHNT, YYREEE (reference sequence).